The 13 T cell receptor beta chains below were found in one sample sequenced in a study of T cells in Graves' hyperthyroidism and ophthalmopathy. TCR beta CDR3 regions were amplified from RNA transcripts. TCR CDR3 regions were first amplified by RT-PCR with HTBI primers. A single record per CDR3 protein comes from TCRdb applying MiXCR to the multiplex PCR reads. This table holds hundreds of thousands of distinct CDR3 sequences, less than 25% found once. Sequenced sample: blood. The source is a woman aged 25-40 years with Graves' ophthalmopathy.

The chain links TRBV20-1 to TRBJ2-7, with 7 bases that match TRBD2. CDR3 length equals 14 residues. The V and J ends lost 5 bases and 0 bases, in that order; junction bases with no gene match: 7. Germline-derived CDR1 and CDR2 are DFQATT and SNEGSKA (reference sequence). CDR3 DNA sequence: TGCAGTGCTGTCGCTAGCGGATCCTCCTACGAGCAGTACTTC. Protein: CSAVASGSSYEQYF.

The chain carries TRBV15 and TRBJ2-2, with a weak D call TRBD2 (6 bases). V shed 1 base and J shed 8 bases, with 8 bases lying between them. The length of the CDR3 is 13 residues. From germline, CDR1 is LNHNV and CDR2 YYDKDF (reference sequence). Written as DNA, the CDR3 is TGTGCCACCAGCAGAGTCGGGGGAGGGGAGCTGTTTTTT. Its protein is CATSRVGGGELFF.

By share of the sample, this clonotype is large. The genes are TRBV27 and TRBJ2-2; D not resolved. The germline V gene has CDR1 MNHEY and CDR2 SMNVEV (reference sequence). Trimming left V 4 bases short and J 0 bases short, with 3 bases between. The CDR3 is 13 amino acids. CDR3 protein: CASSSANTGELFF. CDR3 nucleotide sequence: TGTGCCAGCAGTTCAGCGAACACCGGGGAGCTGTTTTTT.

This rearrangement joins TRBV24-1 to TRBJ2-3; D remains unclear. The CDR3 consists of 11 residues. V gave up 7 bases and J gave up 3 bases, with 4 bases separating them. Germline V gene sequence: CDR1 KGHDR, CDR2 SFDVKD. CDR3 sequence reads: CATSYTDTQYF. Here the CDR3 DNA reads TGTGCCACCAGCTATACAGATACGCAGTATTTT.

As regards this clonotype: One end of the junction is discordant with germline, which a read error may explain. The rearrangement links TRBV12-3 or TRBV12-4 to TRBJ1-5; 11 positions match TRBD1. The CDR3 is 15 residues long. This CDR3 reads CTSAVGTGGNQPQHF. The DNA for the CDR3 is TGTACCAGCGCCGTCGGGACAGGGGGTAATCAGCCCCAGCATTTT.

The chain joins TRBV7-2 to TRBJ2-4; 9 bases are shared with TRBD1. V lost 1 base, J lost 6 bases, and 7 bases stayed unmatched. This CDR3 is 16 amino acids long. Per the germline V gene, CDR1 is SGHTA and CDR2 is FQGNSA. As DNA, the CDR3 is TGTGCCAGCAGCTTAGGTTATGGGGGACAGGGAAACATTCAGTACTTC. Protein sequence: CASSLGYGGQGNIQYF.

This clonotype was seen ten or more times. The genes are TRBV9 and TRBJ1-2; D might be TRBD1 (6 bases). Trimming removed 1 base at V and 0 bases at J, with 19 bases between. Germline V gives CDR1 SGDLS, CDR2 YYNGEE. The CDR3 is 18 amino acids. The CDR3 here is CASSVFGGGGTSNYGYTF. The CDR3 nucleotides read TGTGCCAGCAGCGTATTTGGGGGCGGGGGCACATCTAACTATGGCTACACCTTC.

This clonotype was observed many times. This sequence joins TRBV10-3 and TRBJ2-7, with 7 bases matching TRBD1. The germline V gene has CDR1 ENHRY and CDR2 SYGVKD. Losses at the gene ends were 11 bases for V and 4 bases for J; bases not matched to a gene: 14. The CDR3 covers 14 residues. CDR3 residues: CAARQGPSGYEQYF. DNA of the CDR3: TGTGCCGCGCGACAGGGCCCGAGTGGATACGAGCAGTACTTC.

This clonotype appeared many times. CDR3 coding DNA: TGTGCCAGCAGTTATCCGGCTCGAGGGCATCATCAGCCCCAGCATTTT. As protein: CASSYPARGHHQPQHF. The chain couples TRBV27 to TRBJ1-5; D is ambiguous. The V gene lost 4 bases and the J gene lost 5 bases, with 18 bases spanning the gap. This CDR3 has 16 amino acids. Per germline, CDR1 MNHEY and CDR2 SMNVEV (reference sequence).

The sample holds many counts of this clonotype. The V and J genes are TRBV20-1 and TRBJ1-2, with D maybe TRBD1 (6 bases). From germline, CDR1 is DFQATT and CDR2 SNEGSKA (reference sequence). The CDR3 spans 14 residues. V gave up 0 bases and J gave up 1 base, with 9 bases separating them. The CDR3 loop reads CSARDQGGNYGYTF. The CDR3 region has the DNA TGCAGTGCTAGAGATCAAGGGGGTAACTATGGCTACACCTTC.

Comments on this clonotype: Lacking the conserved final phenylalanine or tryptophan, this CDR3 likely reflects a read error. The J gene is TRBJ1-5, the V gene TRBV30; possible D gene TRBD1, 6 bases. The germline gives CDR1 GTSNPN, CDR2 SVGIG (reference sequence). The CDR3 contains 13 residues. V lost 2 bases and J 7 bases, leaving 12 bases between the germline ends. The CDR3 region has the DNA TGTGCCTGGAGTTGGGGGGCTCAGCAGCCCCAGCATTTG. This translates into CAWSWGAQQPQHL.

The chain joins TRBV25-1 to TRBJ1-2; TRBD1 aligns across 7 bases. This CDR3 has 15 residues. Germline loops: CDR1 MGHDK, CDR2 SYGVNS. With V trimmed by 2 bases and J by 0 bases, 3 bases remained unmatched. The CDR3 region has the DNA TGTGCCAGCAGTGAAGCCGGGACAGCTAACTATGGCTACACCTTC. Protein product: CASSEAGTANYGYTF.

This clonotype was counted at least ten times. The genes are TRBV7-2 and TRBJ1-2, with 8 nucleotides matching TRBD1. CDR1 is SGHTA, CDR2 FQGNSA, per germline. The length of the CDR3 is 13 residues. Trimming removed 5 bases from V and 7 bases from J; junction bases left unmatched: 6. This chain's CDR3 is CASSKSRGPGYTF. The CDR3 DNA is TGTGCCAGCAGCAAGAGCAGGGGGCCTGGCTACACCTTC.